This T cell receptor (beta chain) was identified during a study of cytomegalovirus exposure and HLA in healthy donors (dated by TCRdb to about 2017). At the level of the whole study: An earlier analysis of under 600 of the donors reported approximately 270 Gb of sequence data and around 110 million unique TCR beta sequences from about 200 million T cells. An early release that covered around 590 HLA-typed donors contained 300 to 350 gigabases of sequencing data and tens of millions of unique TCR sequences. Among the roughly 390 genotyped donors, under 90% belonged to the genetic ancestry cluster associated with self-reported Caucasian donors. The study aimed to test whether cataloging public T cell receptors could reveal signatures of past pathogen exposure. The study profiled the T cell repertoires of 666 subjects by immunosequencing and related them to cytomegalovirus serostatus. In addition to the first cohort of 666 subjects, a separate validation cohort of 130 or so different subjects was used. The study combined high-throughput TCR immunosequencing, statistical association of individual TCRs with disease status, and machine learning to predict cytomegalovirus infection status. A later analysis re-analyzed previously published TCR beta repertoires from about 600 donors and added high-resolution HLA genotyping to study TCR occurrence patterns. Rather than using new phenotypic data, the later analysis identified candidate immune exposures from TCR beta sequences and from how often those sequences occurred across donors. In an earlier analysis of 550 to 700 of the donors, high-throughput TCR beta sequencing was used to judge whether each TCR beta V gene segment behaved as functional or pseudogenic. Donor age, sex, ethnicity and CMV serostatus were compiled together with the repertoire data. A later genetic analysis took genome-wide SNP genotypes for about 65% of the 666 donors and used that subset as a discovery cohort. Every repertoire in the discovery cohort had been generated on one and the same sequencing platform. HLA typing included class I and class II loci at four-digit resolution. Typing coverage differed by locus: A, B, C, DRB1 and DQB1 were typed in roughly 620-630 donors, DQA1 in 522, DPA1 in 600 to 610, and DPB1 in 472. Five DR-DQ haplotypes were handled as single units for association and clustering because linkage in the cohort was strong. Among 398 genotyped donors of the cohort, an average of about 240,000 unique TCR beta nucleotide sequences were sequenced per donor, about a sixth of them non-productive. The paper's findings and limits, for the study overall: The cohort was sequenced for TCR beta chains only, and without alpha or paired-chain data the features that could be detected were limited. Because the 87-base-pair reads could not distinguish some IMGT-functional V segments, including TRBV6-2 and TRBV6-3, those segments were excluded. According to a later analysis, TCR association rates differed among HLA loci, with DRB1 alleles showing the most associated TCRs and HLA-C alleles showing the fewest. In a later genetic analysis, fewer N-insertions in productive TCRs were reported among donors in an Asian-associated ancestry cluster than the roughly 700-donor mean. Cytomegalovirus status was reported to be diagnosed by the classifier with high specificity and sensitivity in both the original and validation cohorts. The authors suggested that the approach could potentially be extended to other disease states and immunological phenotypes. Most TCR sequences were observed very rarely across donors, whereas some public TCRs were present in many individuals. In a later analysis, around 17,000 TCR beta sequences were associated with specific HLA alleles at a false discovery rate of 0.05. Correlated functional status among segregating V segments might be attributable to linkage disequilibrium, but an unknown experimental factor could not be ruled out. The presence/absence analyses assumed that sequencing depth was roughly uniform across donors, and that assumption may not be true. A group of highly shared sequence variants was considered likely to be a technical artifact of the sequencing pipeline. Broadly in line with IMGT annotations, most TCR beta V segments showed up in productive rearrangements about 87% or about 30% of the time in an earlier analysis of 450 to 600 of the donors. Several of the top co-occurrence clusters appeared to be linked to parvovirus B19, influenza, CMV and Epstein-Barr virus, according to a later analysis. In vitro tests confirmed that three of the cytomegalovirus-associated TCR beta chains recognize cytomegalovirus antigens. Because HLA typing was missing for some donors at each locus, association tests included only the typed subset. CMV serostatus was the only immune exposure information available for the cohort. In a later genetic analysis, a missense DCLRE1C variant was associated with V-gene and J-gene trimming of TCR beta chains, and the association was replicated in an independent cohort. A later analysis found that HLA-associated TCR beta chains were more clonally expanded and had lower generation probabilities than equally common non-associated chains. The study listed around 160 TCR beta chains as associated with cytomegalovirus. Because counts were too low, around 17 rarely observed V segments, including chromosome 9 orphons, were left out of the earlier analysis of some 640 of the donors. A further reported finding was that TCR beta sequences accurately predicted the HLA-A and HLA-B alleles for most subjects in the first cohort. According to a later analysis, most CMV-associated TCR beta chains appeared to be HLA-restricted, and the HLA associations seemed to be driven largely by CMV exposure. When HLA alleles, especially DR and DQ, strongly co-occurred, attributing TCR associations to individual alleles was difficult.

About this clone itself: Its target antigen remains unknown. No per-base quality is available; no much larger clone lies one base away.

In total, 630 or so healthy bone marrow donors made up the cohort. Cohort members were all nominally healthy when sampled, although unrecorded immune exposures were likely present. The donor was CMV seropositive and was included in the group of approximately 310 seropositive cohort members. A peripheral blood sample was collected from each donor, and TCR beta sequencing was performed on peripheral blood mononuclear cells. The Qiagen DNeasy Blood Extraction Kit was used to extract genomic DNA from the blood cell samples. Libraries were made using the immunoSEQ multiplex PCR assay. A mixture of 60 forward primers for TCR Vbeta segments and 13 reverse primers for TCR Jbeta segments was used in the multiplex PCR. The CDR3 region of rearranged TCR beta genes was amplified from genomic DNA by a multiplex PCR assay. Amplified TCR beta libraries were sequenced as 87-base-pair reads on the Illumina HiSeq System. The source study handled its data this way. In a later analysis, 77 million or so unique TCR beta chains were counted across the 500 to 850 repertoires, and roughly 11 million of these chains were shared by at least two donors. Raw reads were error-corrected and collapsed into unique sequences by a nearest-neighbor algorithm in which closely related sequences were merged to remove PCR and sequencing errors. V, D and J gene segments were assigned by aligning CDR3 sequences to IMGT reference sequences. For a sequence to be retained, a match of at least six nucleotides to both a V gene segment and a J gene segment was required. A rearrangement was called productive if the CDR3 had no stop codons and remained in frame with V and J, and every other rearrangement was called non-productive. Following IMGT convention, CDR3 was defined as the stretch from the second conserved V-encoded cysteine up to the conserved J-encoded phenylalanine. In an earlier analysis of 500 to 650 of the donors, sequences lacking an unambiguous match to a single V gene segment were excluded. An earlier analysis of 500 to 700 of the donors classified V segments as functional when productive rearrangements were above 56.7% and as segregating when the standard deviation between donors was above 5%. A statistical classification framework was built for diagnosing cytomegalovirus status from the catalog of TCR beta chain sequences. In a later analysis, TCR nucleotide sequences were compared against IMGT/GENE-DB human TR gene sequences so that V and J genes could be assigned. In a later analysis, CDR3 sequences and most-parsimonious VDJ recombination scenarios were assigned using the TCRdist pipeline. In a later analysis, each TCR beta chain was defined by its CDR3 amino acid sequence together with its V-gene family, and reads lacking a unique V-gene family were excluded. As a way to deal with suspected cross-contamination and a sequencing artifact, a later analysis dropped 450 to 600 nucleotide sequences that were highly shared and had low generation probability. For each public chain, a later analysis derived a clonal expansion index from normalized ranks of inferred template counts within each repertoire. In a later analysis, generation probabilities were computed with a VDJ recombination model fitted to out-of-frame rearrangements, and the resulting probabilities were checked against IGoR. A later analysis scored TCR-TCR, TCR-HLA and TCR-CMV co-occurrence with hypergeometric tests, applying a repertoire-size bias correction to TCR pairs. A later analysis estimated false discovery rates by permuting HLA or CMV assignments 20 times. In a later analysis, co-occurring TCRs were grouped using DBSCAN, with TCRdist sequence similarity added in when clustering inside HLA-allele-positive subsets. Repertoires with fewer than 30,000 or more than 120,000 public chains were left out of co-occurrence clustering, as were four to six repertoires with anomalous nucleotide sharing. The table comes from immuneACCESS by way of TCRdb, which keeps in-frame sequences with V and J called. Part of the clones is missing from these tables; in studies checked, under half for an unresolved V gene and the rest for unknown reasons. That table supplies the V and J calls and clone size; D and trimming were determined from the DNA. The table for this sample lists roughly 150,000 clones; 70% to 80% of them were counted only once. Roughly 5.6% of the sample rests with the top ten.

Germline trimming: 1 base from V, 4 bases from J; junction bases outside gene matches: 5. The CDR3 contains 15 residues, cysteine and phenylalanine counted. The entry retains the CDR3 DNA only, 45 bases that are in frame from base 1. The CDR1 and CDR2 encoded by the germline V gene are SGHRS and YFSETQ. The receptor's source is a middle-aged woman in good health and CMV-seropositive. The specimen sequenced was PBMCs. Recombination linked TRBV5-1 to TRBJ2-5; TRBD2 agrees with 9 junctional bases. The CDR3 in this case is CASSLFSGRGETQYF. The nucleotides read TGCGCCAGCAGCTTGTTTAGCGGGAGAGGAGAGACCCAGTACTTC.